The 8 T cell receptor beta chains reported below all come from one sample, sequenced in a study of Graves' ophthalmopathy and Graves' hyperthyroidism. Amplifying from RNA transcripts, the study obtained TCR beta CDR3 regions. First-round RT-PCR relied on HTBI primers, and a second-round multiplex PCR came next. In TCRdb, the multiplex PCR reads were re-called with MiXCR into one record per CDR3 protein. The sample yields about 1.2 million distinct CDR3 sequences, 35% to 45% seen once. Specimen: peripheral blood or thyroid tissue (not recorded which). These receptors came from an adult man with Graves' hyperthyroidism.

This sequence joins TRBV7-3 and TRBJ2-3, with D uncertain. This CDR3 has 15 amino acids. Per germline, CDR1 SGHTA and CDR2 FQGTGA. Deletions cut 6 bases from V and 0 bases from J, with 13 bases between. CDR3 protein: CASSPGKGSTDTQYF. For the CDR3, the DNA is TGTGCCAGCAGTCCTGGCAAGGGAAGCACAGATACGCAGTATTTT.

As for this clonotype: A junction boundary mismatches the germline segment, possibly from a read error. The J gene is TRBJ2-5, the V gene TRBV29-1; D gene uncertain. The CDR3 totals 13 residues. The germline V gene has CDR1 SQVTM and CDR2 ANQGSEA. In DNA form, the CDR3 reads TGCAGCGTAACGCGTGGGCGCCACGAGACTCAGTACTTC. It encodes CSVTRGRHETQYF.

On this clonotype itself: Relative to the germline gene, one junction end is altered; a read error may explain this. This chain links TRBV29-1 with TRBJ2-7; the match to TRBD2 covers 7 bases. Germline CDR1 SQVTM, CDR2 ANQGSEA. The CDR3 consists of 14 residues. The DNA for the CDR3 is TGCAGCGTCTCCCCTGGCGGGGGAACCTACGAGCGGTACTTC. Its translation is CSVSPGGGTYERYF.

This clonotype was found many times. The chain employs TRBV5-1 and TRBJ1-4, with a tentative D call TRBD1 (5 bases). Trimming left V 0 bases short and J 5 bases short, with 5 bases between. Germline-derived CDR1 and CDR2 are SGHRS and YFSETQ. The CDR3 is 13 residues long. The CDR3 coding sequence is TGCGCCAGCAGCTTGGACAGGAATGAAAAACTGTTTTTT. It encodes CASSLDRNEKLFF.

The chain joins TRBV11-1 to TRBJ2-7; tentatively, D is TRBD2 (6 bases). Deletions cut 5 bases from V and 2 bases from J, with 16 bases between. Germline V gene lookup returns CDR1 SGHAT and CDR2 FQDESV (reference sequence). The CDR3 covers 15 residues. CDR3 coding DNA: TGTGCCAGCAGCGACGACGGGACTCGGACCTACGAGCAGTACTTC. Its protein is CASSDDGTRTYEQYF. Filled out from reference TRBV11-1 and TRBJ2-7, the complete variable domain reads EAEVAQSPRYKITEKSQAVAFWCDPISGHATLYWYRQILGQGPELLVQFQDESVVDDSQLPKDRFSAERLKGVDSTLKIQPAELGDSAMYLCASSDDGTRTYEQYFGPGTRLTVT.

This sequence joins TRBV10-2 and TRBJ2-7; unclear D gene. The germline V gene encodes CDR1 WSHSY and CDR2 SAAADI. Between the trimmed V and J ends, which lost 6 bases and 1 base, there was a span of 10 bases. The CDR3 contains 13 residues. The CDR3: CASRDGTSYEQYF. For the CDR3, the DNA is TGCGCCAGCAGAGACGGAACTTCCTACGAGCAGTACTTC.

The gene calls are TRBV7-8 and TRBJ2-2; D possibly corresponds to TRBD2 (6 bases). Trimming took 1 base from V and 5 from J, leaving 14 bases between them. Germline V CDR1 and CDR2: SGHVS, FQNEAQ. This CDR3 has 16 residues. This chain's CDR3 is CASSLGRDRPTGELFF. The DNA for the CDR3 is TGTGCCAGCAGCTTAGGGCGGGACCGCCCGACCGGGGAGCTGTTTTTT.

This clonotype was detected a few times. This chain links TRBV27 with TRBJ1-1; no clear D. There are 14 residues in the CDR3. Trimming removed 3 bases at V and 4 bases at J, with 12 bases between. The germline V gene has CDR1 MNHEY and CDR2 SMNVEV (reference sequence). The DNA of the CDR3 is TGTGCCAGCAGTTTCCGTTACCGGGCCACTGAAGCTTTCTTT. This translates into CASSFRYRATEAFF.